This TCR beta chain was sequenced during a study of blood T cells in healthy people across ages. V was trimmed by 7 bases and J by 0 bases, leaving 10 bases between them. The length of the CDR3 is 15 residues. Per germline, CDR1 LGHNA and CDR2 YNFKEQ. Then a second PCR, running about 6 to 11 cycles, was carried out with a sample-barcoded 5' primer and a J-beta primer mix. MiXCR, applied by TCRdb to the 5' RACE reads, yields one record per CDR3 protein. This table has some 670,000 distinct CDR3 sequences, under 65% appearing once. This chain uses TRBV4-2 with TRBJ2-6, with D perhaps being TRBD1 or TRBD2 (6 bases each). The receptor's source is a woman older than 75 in good health. Sequenced material: blood. CDR3 amino acids: CASTEGGSGANVLTF. In DNA form, the CDR3 reads TGTGCCAGCACCGAGGGGGGCTCTGGGGCCAACGTCCTGACTTTC.